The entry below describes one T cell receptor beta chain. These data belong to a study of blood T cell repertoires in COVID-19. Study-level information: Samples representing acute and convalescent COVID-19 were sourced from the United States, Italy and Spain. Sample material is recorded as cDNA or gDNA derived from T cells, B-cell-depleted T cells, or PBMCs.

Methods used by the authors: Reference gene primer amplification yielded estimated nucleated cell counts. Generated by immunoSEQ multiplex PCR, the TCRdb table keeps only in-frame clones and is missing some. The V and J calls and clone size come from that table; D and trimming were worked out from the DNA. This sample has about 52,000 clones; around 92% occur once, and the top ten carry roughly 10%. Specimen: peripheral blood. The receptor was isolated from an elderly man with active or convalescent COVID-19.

The CDR3: CASSLRSNYGYTF. CDR3 sequence (DNA): TGTGCCAGCAGTTTGCGGAGTAACTATGGCTACACCTTC. The chain employs TRBV12-3 or TRBV12-4 and TRBJ1-2; D is unclear. The V and J ends lost 3 bases and 1 base respectively, with 6 bases between them. The CDR3 is 13 amino acids.